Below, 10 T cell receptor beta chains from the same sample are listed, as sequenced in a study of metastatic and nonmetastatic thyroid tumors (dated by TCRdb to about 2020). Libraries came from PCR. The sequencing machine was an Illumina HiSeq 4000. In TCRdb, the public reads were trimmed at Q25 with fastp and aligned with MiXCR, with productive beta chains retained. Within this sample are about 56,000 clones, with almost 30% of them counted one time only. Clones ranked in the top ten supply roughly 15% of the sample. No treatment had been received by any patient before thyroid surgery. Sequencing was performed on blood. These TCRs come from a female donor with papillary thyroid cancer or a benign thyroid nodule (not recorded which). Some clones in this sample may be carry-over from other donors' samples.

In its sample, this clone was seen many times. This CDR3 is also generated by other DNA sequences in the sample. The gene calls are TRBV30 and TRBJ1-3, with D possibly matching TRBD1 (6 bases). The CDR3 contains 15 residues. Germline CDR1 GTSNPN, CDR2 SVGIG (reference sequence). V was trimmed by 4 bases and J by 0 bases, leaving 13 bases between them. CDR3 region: CAWIPGGGSGNTIYF. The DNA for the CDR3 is TGTGCCTGGATACCCGGAGGGGGCTCTGGAAACACCATATATTTT.

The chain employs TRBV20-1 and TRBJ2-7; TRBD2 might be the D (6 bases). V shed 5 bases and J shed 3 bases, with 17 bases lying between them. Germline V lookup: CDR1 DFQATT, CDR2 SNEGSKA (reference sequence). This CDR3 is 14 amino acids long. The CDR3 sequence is CSAVGGGEGYEQYF. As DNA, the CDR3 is TGCAGTGCTGTCGGTGGCGGGGAAGGCTACGAGCAGTACTTC.

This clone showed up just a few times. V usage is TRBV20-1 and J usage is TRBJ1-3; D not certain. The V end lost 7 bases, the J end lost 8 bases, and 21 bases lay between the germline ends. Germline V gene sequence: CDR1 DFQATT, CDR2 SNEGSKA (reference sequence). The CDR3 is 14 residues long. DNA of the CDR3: TGCAGTGAGATCTCGGCCCTCAAGAATCACACCATATATTTT. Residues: CSEISALKNHTIYF.

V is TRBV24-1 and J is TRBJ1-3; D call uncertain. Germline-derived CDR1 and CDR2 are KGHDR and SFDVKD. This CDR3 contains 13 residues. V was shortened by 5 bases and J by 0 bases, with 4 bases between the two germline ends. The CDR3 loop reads CATSAVSGNTIYF. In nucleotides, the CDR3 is TGTGCCACCAGTGCTGTCTCTGGAAACACCATATATTTT.

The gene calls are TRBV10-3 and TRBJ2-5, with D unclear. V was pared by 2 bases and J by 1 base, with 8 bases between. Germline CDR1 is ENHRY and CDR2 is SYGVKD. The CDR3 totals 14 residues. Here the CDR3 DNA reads TGTGCCATCAGTGAGCTCACCCTCCAAGAGACCCAGTACTTC. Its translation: CAISELTLQETQYF.

The CDR3 region is CASSLPLADPYEQYF. The CDR3 DNA reads as TGTGCCAGCAGCTTGCCTCTAGCGGACCCCTACGAGCAGTACTTC. This chain connects TRBV11-2 to TRBJ2-7; 7 bases match TRBD2. Germline V gene data show CDR1 as SGHAT and CDR2 as FQNNGV. The junction had 7 bases not matched to a gene; V was cut back by 3 bases and J by 2 bases. The length of the CDR3 is 15 residues.

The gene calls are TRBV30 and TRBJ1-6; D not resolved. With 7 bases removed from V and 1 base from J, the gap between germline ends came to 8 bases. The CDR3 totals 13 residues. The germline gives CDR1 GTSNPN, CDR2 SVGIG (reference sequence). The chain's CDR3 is CAYRGSYNSPLHF. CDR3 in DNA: TGTGCCTACCGGGGTTCCTATAATTCACCCCTCCACTTT.

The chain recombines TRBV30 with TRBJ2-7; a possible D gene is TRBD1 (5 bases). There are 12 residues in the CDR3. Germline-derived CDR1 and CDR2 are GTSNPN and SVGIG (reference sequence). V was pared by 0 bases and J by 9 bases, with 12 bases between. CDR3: CAWSVHRRRQYF. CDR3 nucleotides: TGTGCCTGGAGTGTACACAGGCGGCGGCAGTACTTC.

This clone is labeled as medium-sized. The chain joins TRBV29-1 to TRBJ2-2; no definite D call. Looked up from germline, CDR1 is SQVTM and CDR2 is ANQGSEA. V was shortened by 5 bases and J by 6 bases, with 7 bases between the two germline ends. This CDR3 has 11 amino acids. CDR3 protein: CSVLVAGELFF. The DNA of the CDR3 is TGCAGCGTTCTCGTCGCCGGGGAGCTGTTTTTT.

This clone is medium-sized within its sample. The CDR3 bases are TGTGCCAGCCTTTCCGGGACGGTATATGGCTACACCTTC. Protein sequence: CASLSGTVYGYTF. This chain connects TRBV6-2 or TRBV6-3 to TRBJ1-2; a possible D gene is TRBD1 (5 bases). The V end lost 8 bases, the J end lost 5 bases, and 15 bases lay between the germline ends. Germline-derived CDR1 and CDR2 are MNHEY and SVGEGT. There are 13 residues in the CDR3.